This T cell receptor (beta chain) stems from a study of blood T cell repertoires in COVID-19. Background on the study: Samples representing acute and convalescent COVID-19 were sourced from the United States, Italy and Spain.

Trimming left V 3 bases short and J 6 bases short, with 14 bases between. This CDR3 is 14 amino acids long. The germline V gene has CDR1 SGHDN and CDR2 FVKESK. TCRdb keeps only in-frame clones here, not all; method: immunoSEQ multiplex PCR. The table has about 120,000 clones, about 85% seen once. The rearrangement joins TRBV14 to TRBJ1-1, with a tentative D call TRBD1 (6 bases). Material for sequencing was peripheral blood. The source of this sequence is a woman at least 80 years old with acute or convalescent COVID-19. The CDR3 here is CASSHNDRFAEAFF. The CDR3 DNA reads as TGTGCCAGCAGCCACAATGACAGGTTCGCTGAAGCTTTCTTT.